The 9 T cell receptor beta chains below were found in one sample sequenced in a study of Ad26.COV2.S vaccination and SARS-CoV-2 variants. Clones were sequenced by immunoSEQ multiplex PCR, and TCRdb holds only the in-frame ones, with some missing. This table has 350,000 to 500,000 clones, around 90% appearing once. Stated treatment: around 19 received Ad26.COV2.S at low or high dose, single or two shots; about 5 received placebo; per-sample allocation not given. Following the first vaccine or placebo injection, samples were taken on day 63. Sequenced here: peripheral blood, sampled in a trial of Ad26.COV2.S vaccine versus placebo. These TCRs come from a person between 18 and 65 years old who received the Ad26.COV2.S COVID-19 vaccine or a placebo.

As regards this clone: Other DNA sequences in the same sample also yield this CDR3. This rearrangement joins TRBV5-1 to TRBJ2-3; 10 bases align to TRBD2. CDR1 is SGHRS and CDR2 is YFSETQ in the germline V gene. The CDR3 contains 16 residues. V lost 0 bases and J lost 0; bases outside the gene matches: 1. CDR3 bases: TGCGCCAGCAGCTTGGGACTAGCGGGTAGCACAGATACGCAGTATTTT. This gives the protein CASSLGLAGSTDTQYF.

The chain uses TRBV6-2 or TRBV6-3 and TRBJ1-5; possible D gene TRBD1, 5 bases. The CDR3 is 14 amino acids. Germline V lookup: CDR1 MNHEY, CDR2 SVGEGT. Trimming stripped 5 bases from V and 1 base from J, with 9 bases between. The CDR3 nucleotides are TGTGCCAGCAGTCAGGGAAGAAGCAATCAGCCCCAGCATTTT. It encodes CASSQGRSNQPQHF.

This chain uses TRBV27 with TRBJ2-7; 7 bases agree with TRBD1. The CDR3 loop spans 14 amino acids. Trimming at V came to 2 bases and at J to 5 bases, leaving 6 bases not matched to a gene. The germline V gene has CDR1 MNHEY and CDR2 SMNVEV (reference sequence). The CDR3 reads CASSLRGGYDEQYF. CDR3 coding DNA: TGTGCCAGCAGTTTAAGAGGGGGCTACGACGAGCAGTACTTC.

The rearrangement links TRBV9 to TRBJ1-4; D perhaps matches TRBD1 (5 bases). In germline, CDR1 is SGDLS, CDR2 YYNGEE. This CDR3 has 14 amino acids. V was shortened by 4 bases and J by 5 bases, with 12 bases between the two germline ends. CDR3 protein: CASSPQGENEKLFF. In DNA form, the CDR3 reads TGTGCCAGCAGCCCCCAAGGGGAGAATGAAAAACTGTTTTTT.

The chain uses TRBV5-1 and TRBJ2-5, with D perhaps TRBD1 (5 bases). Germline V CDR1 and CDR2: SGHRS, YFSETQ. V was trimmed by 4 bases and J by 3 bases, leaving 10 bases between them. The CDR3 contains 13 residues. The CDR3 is CASSGLDKETQYF. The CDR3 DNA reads TGCGCCAGCAGCGGGTTGGACAAAGAGACCCAGTACTTC.

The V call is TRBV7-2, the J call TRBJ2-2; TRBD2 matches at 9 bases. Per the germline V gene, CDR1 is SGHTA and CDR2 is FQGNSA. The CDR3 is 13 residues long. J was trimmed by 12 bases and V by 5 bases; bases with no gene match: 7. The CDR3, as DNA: TGTGCCAGCAGCCCATTAGCGGGAGTGCAGCTGTTTTTT. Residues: CASSPLAGVQLFF.

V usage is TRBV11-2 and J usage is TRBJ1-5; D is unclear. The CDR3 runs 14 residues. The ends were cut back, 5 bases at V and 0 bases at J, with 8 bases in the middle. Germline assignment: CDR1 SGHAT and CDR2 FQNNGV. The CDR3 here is CASSLWGSNQPQHF. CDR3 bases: TGTGCCAGCAGCCTTTGGGGTAGCAATCAGCCCCAGCATTTT.

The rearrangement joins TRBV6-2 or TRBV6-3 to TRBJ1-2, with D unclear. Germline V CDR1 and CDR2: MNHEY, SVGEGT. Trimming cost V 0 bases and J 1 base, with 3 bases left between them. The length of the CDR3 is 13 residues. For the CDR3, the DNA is TGTGCCAGCAGTTACTCAGGTAACTATGGCTACACCTTC. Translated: CASSYSGNYGYTF.

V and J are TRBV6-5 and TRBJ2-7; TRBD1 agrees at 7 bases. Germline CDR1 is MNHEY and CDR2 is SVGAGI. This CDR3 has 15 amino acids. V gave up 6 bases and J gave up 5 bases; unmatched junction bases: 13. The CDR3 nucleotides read TGTGCCAGCAGCTCCCCGGTAGGGGGCGGCCACGAGCAGTACTTC. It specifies CASSSPVGGGHEQYF.